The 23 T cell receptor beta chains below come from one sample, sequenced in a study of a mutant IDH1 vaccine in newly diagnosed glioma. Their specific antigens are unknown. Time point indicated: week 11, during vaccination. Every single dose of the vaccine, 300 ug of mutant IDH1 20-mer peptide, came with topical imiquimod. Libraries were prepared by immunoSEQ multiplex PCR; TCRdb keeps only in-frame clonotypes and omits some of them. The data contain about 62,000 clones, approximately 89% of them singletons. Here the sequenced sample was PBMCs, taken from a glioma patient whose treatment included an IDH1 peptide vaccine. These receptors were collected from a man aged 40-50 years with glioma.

The CDR3 is CASSLLLGLRHEQFF. In nucleotides, the CDR3 is TGCGCCAGCAGCCTCCTCTTAGGACTCCGGCATGAGCAGTTCTTC. The chain joins TRBV4-3 to TRBJ2-1, with D possibly being TRBD2 (5 bases). The V end was cut by 4 bases, the J end by 8 bases, with 18 bases between. Germline V gives CDR1 LGHNA, CDR2 YSLEER. The CDR3 covers 15 residues.

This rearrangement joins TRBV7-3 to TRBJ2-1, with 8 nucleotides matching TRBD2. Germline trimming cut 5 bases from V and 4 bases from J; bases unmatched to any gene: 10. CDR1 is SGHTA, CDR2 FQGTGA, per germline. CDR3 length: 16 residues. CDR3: CASSKTSGSRYNEQFF. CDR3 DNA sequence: TGTGCCAGCAGCAAGACAAGCGGGAGTCGGTACAATGAGCAGTTCTTC. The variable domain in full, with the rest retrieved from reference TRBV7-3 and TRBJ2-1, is GAGVSQTPSNKVTEKGKYVELRCDPISGHTALYWYRQSLGQGPEFLIYFQGTGAADDSGLPNDRFFAVRPEGSVSTLKIQRTERGDSAVYLCASSKTSGSRYNEQFFGPGTRLTVL.

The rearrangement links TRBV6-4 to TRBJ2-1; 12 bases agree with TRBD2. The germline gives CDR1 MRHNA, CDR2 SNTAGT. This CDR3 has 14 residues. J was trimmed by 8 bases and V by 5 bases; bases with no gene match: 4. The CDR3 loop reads CASSQLAGGDEQFF. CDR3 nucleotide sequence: TGTGCCAGCAGTCAACTAGCGGGAGGCGATGAGCAGTTCTTC.

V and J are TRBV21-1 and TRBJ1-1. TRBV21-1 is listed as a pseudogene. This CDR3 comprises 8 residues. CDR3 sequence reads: CASTPSFF. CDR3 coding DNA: TGTGCCAGTACCCCGTCTTTCTTT.

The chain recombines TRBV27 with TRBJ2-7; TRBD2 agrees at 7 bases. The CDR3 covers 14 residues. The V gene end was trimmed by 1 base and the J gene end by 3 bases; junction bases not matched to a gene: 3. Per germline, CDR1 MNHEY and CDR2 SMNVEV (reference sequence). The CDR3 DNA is TGTGCCAGCAGTTTATGGGGGGGACTCTACGAGCAGTACTTC. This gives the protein CASSLWGGLYEQYF.

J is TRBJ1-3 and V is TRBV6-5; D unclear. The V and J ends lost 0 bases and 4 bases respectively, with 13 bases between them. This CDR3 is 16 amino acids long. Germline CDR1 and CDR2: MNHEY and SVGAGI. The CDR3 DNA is TGTGCCAGCAGTTACTCGGGTTTCAGCTTAGGAAACACCATATATTTT. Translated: CASSYSGFSLGNTIYF.

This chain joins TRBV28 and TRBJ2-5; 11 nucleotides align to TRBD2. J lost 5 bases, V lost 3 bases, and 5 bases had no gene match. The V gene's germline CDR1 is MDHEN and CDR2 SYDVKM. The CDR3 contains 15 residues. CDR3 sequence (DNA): TGTGCCAGCAGTTTTGGTAGCGGGAGGGGGGAGACCCAGTACTTC. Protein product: CASSFGSGRGETQYF.

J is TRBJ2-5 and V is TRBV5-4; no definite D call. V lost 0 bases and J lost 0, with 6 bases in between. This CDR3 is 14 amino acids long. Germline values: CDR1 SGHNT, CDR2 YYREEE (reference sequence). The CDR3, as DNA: TGTGCCAGCAGCTTGGCAGGTAACCAAGAGACCCAGTACTTC. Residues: CASSLAGNQETQYF.

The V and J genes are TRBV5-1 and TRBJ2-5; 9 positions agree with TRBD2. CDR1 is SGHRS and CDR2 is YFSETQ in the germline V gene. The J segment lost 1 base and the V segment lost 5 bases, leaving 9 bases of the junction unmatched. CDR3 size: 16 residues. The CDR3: CASSPPLSGSQETQYF. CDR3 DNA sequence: TGCGCCAGCAGTCCTCCCCTTAGCGGGAGCCAAGAGACCCAGTACTTC.

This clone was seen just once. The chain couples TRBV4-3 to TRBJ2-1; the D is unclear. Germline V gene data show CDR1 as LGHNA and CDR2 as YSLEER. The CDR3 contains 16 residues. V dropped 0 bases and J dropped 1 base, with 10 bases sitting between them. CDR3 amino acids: CASSQDTRRSYNEQFF. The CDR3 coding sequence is TGCGCCAGCAGCCAAGATACCCGAAGATCCTACAATGAGCAGTTCTTC.

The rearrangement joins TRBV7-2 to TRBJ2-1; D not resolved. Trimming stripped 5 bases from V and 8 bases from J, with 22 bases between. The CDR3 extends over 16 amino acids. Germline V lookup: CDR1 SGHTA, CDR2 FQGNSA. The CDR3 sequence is CASSTDDSGPRDEQFF. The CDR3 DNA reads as TGTGCCAGCAGCACGGATGATTCAGGCCCTCGGGATGAGCAGTTCTTC.

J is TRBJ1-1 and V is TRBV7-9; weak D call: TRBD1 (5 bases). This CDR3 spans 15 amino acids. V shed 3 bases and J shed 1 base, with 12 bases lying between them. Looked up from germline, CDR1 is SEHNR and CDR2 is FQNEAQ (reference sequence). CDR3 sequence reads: CASSFVLGENTEAFF. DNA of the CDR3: TGTGCCAGCAGCTTCGTGTTGGGGGAGAACACTGAAGCTTTCTTT.

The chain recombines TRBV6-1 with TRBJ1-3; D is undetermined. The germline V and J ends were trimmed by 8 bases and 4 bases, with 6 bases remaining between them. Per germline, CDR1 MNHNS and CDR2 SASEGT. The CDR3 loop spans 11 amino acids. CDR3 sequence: CASLLGNTIYF. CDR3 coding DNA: TGTGCCAGCCTTCTCGGAAACACCATATATTTT.

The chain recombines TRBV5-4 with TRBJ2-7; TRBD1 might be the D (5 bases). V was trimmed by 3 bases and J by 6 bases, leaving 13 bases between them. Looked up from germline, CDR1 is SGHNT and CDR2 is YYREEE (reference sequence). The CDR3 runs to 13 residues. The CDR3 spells CASSSAGKSEQYF. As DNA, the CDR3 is TGTGCCAGCAGCTCCGCAGGGAAGTCCGAGCAGTACTTC. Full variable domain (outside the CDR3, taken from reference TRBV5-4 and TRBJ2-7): ETGVTQSPTHLIKTRGQQVTLRCSSQSGHNTVSWYQQALGQGPQFIFQYYREEENGRGNFPPRFSGLQFPNYSSELNVNALELDDSALYLCASSSAGKSEQYFGPGTRLTVT.

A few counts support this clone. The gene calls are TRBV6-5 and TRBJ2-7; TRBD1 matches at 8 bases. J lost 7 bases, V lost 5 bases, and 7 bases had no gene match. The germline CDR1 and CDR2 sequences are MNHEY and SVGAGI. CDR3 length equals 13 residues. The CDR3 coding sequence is TGTGCCAGCAGTAGGCAGGGGGCGAGAGAGCAGTACTTC. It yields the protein CASSRQGAREQYF.

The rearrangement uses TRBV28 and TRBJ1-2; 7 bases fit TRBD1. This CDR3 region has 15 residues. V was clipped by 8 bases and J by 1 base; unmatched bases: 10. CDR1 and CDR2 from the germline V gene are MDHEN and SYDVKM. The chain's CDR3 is CASLPGQAFNYGYTF. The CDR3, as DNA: TGTGCCAGCTTGCCTGGACAGGCATTTAACTATGGCTACACCTTC.

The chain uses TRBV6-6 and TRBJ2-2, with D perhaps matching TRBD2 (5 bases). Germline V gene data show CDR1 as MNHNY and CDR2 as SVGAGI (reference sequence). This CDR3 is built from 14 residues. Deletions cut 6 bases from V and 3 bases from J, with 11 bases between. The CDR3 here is CASRELGDTGELFF. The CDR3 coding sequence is TGTGCCAGCAGAGAACTAGGAGACACCGGGGAGCTGTTTTTT.

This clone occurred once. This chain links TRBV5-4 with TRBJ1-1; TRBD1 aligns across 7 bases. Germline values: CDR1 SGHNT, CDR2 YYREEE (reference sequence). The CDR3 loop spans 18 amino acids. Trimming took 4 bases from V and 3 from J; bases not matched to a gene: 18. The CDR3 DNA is TGTGCCAGCAGCCCACCCACAGGGGCCCGCATTACCTACACTGAAGCTTTCTTT. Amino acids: CASSPPTGARITYTEAFF.

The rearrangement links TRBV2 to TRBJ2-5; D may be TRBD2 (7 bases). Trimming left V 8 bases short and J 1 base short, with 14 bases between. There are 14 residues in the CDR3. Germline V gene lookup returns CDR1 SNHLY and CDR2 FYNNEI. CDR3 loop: CASGTLASQETQYF. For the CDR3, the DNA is TGTGCCAGCGGGACACTAGCGAGCCAAGAGACCCAGTACTTC.

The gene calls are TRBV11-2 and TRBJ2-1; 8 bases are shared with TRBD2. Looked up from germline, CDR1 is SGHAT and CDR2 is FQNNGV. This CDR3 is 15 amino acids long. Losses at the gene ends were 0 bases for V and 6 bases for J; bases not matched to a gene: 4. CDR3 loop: CASSLERTSTNEQFF. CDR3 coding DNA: TGTGCCAGCAGCTTAGAAAGGACTAGCACCAATGAGCAGTTCTTC.

CDR3 bases: TGTGCCAGCAGCTTAGAACGGGGACTAGGGAACACCGGGGAGCTGTTTTTT. Protein sequence: CASSLERGLGNTGELFF. The rearrangement uses TRBV7-8 and TRBJ2-2, with 8 bases that match TRBD2. V dropped 1 base and J dropped 1; count of bases not matched to a gene: 5. Germline CDR1 is SGHVS and CDR2 is FQNEAQ. CDR3 length: 17 amino acids. The full variable domain, with the rest looked up from reference TRBV7-8 and TRBJ2-2, is GAGVSQSPRYKVAKRGQDVALRCDPISGHVSLFWYQQALGQGPEFLTYFQNEAQLDKSGLPSDRFFAERPEGSVSTLKIQRTQQEDSAVYLCASSLERGLGNTGELFFGEGSRLTVL.

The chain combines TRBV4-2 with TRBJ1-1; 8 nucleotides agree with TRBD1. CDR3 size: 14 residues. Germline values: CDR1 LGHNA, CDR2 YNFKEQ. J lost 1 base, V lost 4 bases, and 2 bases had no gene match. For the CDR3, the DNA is TGTGCCAGCAGCCCTGGGACAGGGAACACTGAAGCTTTCTTT. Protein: CASSPGTGNTEAFF.

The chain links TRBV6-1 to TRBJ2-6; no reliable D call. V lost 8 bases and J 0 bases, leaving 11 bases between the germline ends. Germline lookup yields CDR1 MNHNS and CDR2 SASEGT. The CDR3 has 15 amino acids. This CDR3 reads CASSSASSGANVLTF. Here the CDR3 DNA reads TGTGCCAGCTCGTCTGCCTCCTCTGGGGCCAACGTCCTGACTTTC.